The rows below give T cell receptor beta chains drawn from one sample of a study of blood T cell repertoires in COVID-19. The table came from immunoSEQ multiplex PCR; TCRdb's copy has only in-frame clones and leaves some out. The profile shows around 20,000 clones, 87% of them singletons. Sequencing was done on a sample of peripheral blood. Receptors were obtained from a human donor in a cohort sampled during active COVID-19. CDR3s include the opening cysteine and the closing phenylalanine or tryptophan. Fields, in order: V gene, D gene, clone size, J gene, CDR3 DNA, CDR3 protein. A D gene is named only where the DNA matches it firmly. Clone size is shown for a subset of rows, as once, few, many or a class of expanded clone.

v_call: TRBV10-3
d_call: TRBD2
clone_size: .
j_call: TRBJ2-7
cdr3_nt: TGTGCCATCAGTAAGGGACTAGCGGGAGGGCCGTGGGAGCAGTACTTC
cdr3_aa: CAISKGLAGGPWEQYF

v_call: TRBV6-6
d_call: .
clone_size: .
j_call: TRBJ1-4
cdr3_nt: TGTGCCAGCAGTTACCCGGAGCAAAATGAAAAACTGTTTTTT
cdr3_aa: CASSYPEQNEKLFF

v_call: TRBV6-6
d_call: TRBD2
clone_size: .
j_call: TRBJ2-3
cdr3_nt: TGTGCCAGCACCCTCGCGGGAGGAGCCACAGATACGCAGTATTTT
cdr3_aa: CASTLAGGATDTQYF

v_call: TRBV2
d_call: TRBD1
clone_size: .
j_call: TRBJ2-7
cdr3_nt: TGTGCCAGGGGGACAGGGCAAATCTACGAGCAGTACTTC
cdr3_aa: CARGTGQIYEQYF

v_call: TRBV10-3
d_call: .
clone_size: .
j_call: TRBJ1-5
cdr3_nt: TGTGCCACCCAGAGCGGGGGAAATAGCAATCAGCCCCAGCATTTT
cdr3_aa: CATQSGGNSNQPQHF

v_call: TRBV5-6
d_call: TRBD2
clone_size: .
j_call: TRBJ2-3
cdr3_nt: TGTGCCAGCAGCTTGGGGGCGGGAGTTATAGATACGCAGTATTTT
cdr3_aa: CASSLGAGVIDTQYF

v_call: TRBV6-5
d_call: TRBD1
clone_size: .
j_call: TRBJ1-5
cdr3_nt: TGTGCCAGCAGCGCCGGACAGGGCCACGGGAAGCCCCAGCATTTT
cdr3_aa: CASSAGQGHGKPQHF

v_call: TRBV6-2/TRBV6-3
d_call: TRBD2
clone_size: .
j_call: TRBJ2-5
cdr3_nt: TGTGCCAGCAGGCCTAGCGGGAGTGGGAAGACCCAGTACTTC
cdr3_aa: CASRPSGSGKTQYF

v_call: TRBV4-2
d_call: TRBD2
clone_size: .
j_call: TRBJ2-5
cdr3_nt: TGTGCCAGCAGCCAAGATGGAGTAGCGGGAGTGGGAGAGACCCAGTACTTC
cdr3_aa: CASSQDGVAGVGETQYF

v_call: TRBV4-1
d_call: .
clone_size: medium-sized
j_call: TRBJ1-1
cdr3_nt: TGCGCCAGCAGCCAAGCGGACAGCGGTGGGGACACTGAAGCTTTCTTT
cdr3_aa: CASSQADSGGDTEAFF

v_call: TRBV27
d_call: TRBD2
clone_size: .
j_call: TRBJ2-3
cdr3_nt: TGTGCCAGCAGTCTCTATAGCGGGAGGGATGCAGATACGCAGTATTTT
cdr3_aa: CASSLYSGRDADTQYF

v_call: TRBV6-6
d_call: .
clone_size: .
j_call: TRBJ2-2
cdr3_nt: TGTGCCAGCCATACTAGCCTACCGAACACCGGGGAGCTGTTTTTT
cdr3_aa: CASHTSLPNTGELFF

v_call: TRBV3-1/TRBV3-2
d_call: .
clone_size: .
j_call: TRBJ2-5
cdr3_nt: TGTGCCAGCAGCCACGAAGGCAGGGCCTACCAAGAGACCCAGTACTTC
cdr3_aa: CASSHEGRAYQETQYF

v_call: TRBV4-1
d_call: TRBD2
clone_size: .
j_call: TRBJ2-1
cdr3_nt: TGCGCCAGCAGCCAAAGTGTAGCGGGCTGGGATGAGCAGTTCTTC
cdr3_aa: CASSQSVAGWDEQFF

v_call: TRBV5-4
d_call: .
clone_size: .
j_call: TRBJ2-1
cdr3_nt: TGTGCCAGCAGCTTGGAGGGCAGGGGATCGGGTGAGCAGTTCTTC
cdr3_aa: CASSLEGRGSGEQFF

v_call: TRBV13
d_call: TRBD1
clone_size: .
j_call: TRBJ2-3
cdr3_nt: TGTGCCAGCTCTCGACAGGGGGCGGGAGATACGCAGTATTTT
cdr3_aa: CASSRQGAGDTQYF

v_call: TRBV28
d_call: TRBD1
clone_size: .
j_call: TRBJ1-3
cdr3_nt: TGTGCCAGCACCCCGGACAGGGACTCTGGAAACACCATATATTTT
cdr3_aa: CASTPDRDSGNTIYF

v_call: TRBV4-2
d_call: .
clone_size: .
j_call: TRBJ1-5
cdr3_nt: TGTGCCAGCAGCCAAGACACCTTGGGGGGGTTGAGTAGCAATCAGCCCCAGCATTTT
cdr3_aa: CASSQDTLGGLSSNQPQHF

v_call: TRBV6-2/TRBV6-3
d_call: TRBD1
clone_size: .
j_call: TRBJ2-7
cdr3_nt: TGTGCCAGCAGTTCGGGACAGGGGAGCTCCTACGAGCAGTACTTC
cdr3_aa: CASSSGQGSSYEQYF

v_call: TRBV29-1
d_call: .
clone_size: .
j_call: TRBJ1-4
cdr3_nt: TGCAGCGTAGACAGTGCAACTAATGAAAAACTGTTTTTT
cdr3_aa: CSVDSATNEKLFF

v_call: TRBV7-2
d_call: TRBD1
clone_size: .
j_call: TRBJ1-1
cdr3_nt: TGTGCCAGCAGCTTAGTGGGACAGGGAAATACTGAAGCTTTCTTT
cdr3_aa: CASSLVGQGNTEAFF